These 30 T cell receptor beta chains came from one sample sequenced in a study of spatial heterogeneity in lung cancer. Described time point: blood at routine non-recurrence follow-up after resection. The input material, whole RNA from tumor, nontumor lung or frozen PBMC, was sequenced unsorted. TCRdb reanalysed the 5' RACE reads using MiXCR and keeps one entry per CDR3 protein. This table holds approximately 50,000 distinct CDR3 sequences, under 8% found once. Sample: PBMCs, taken at follow-up. The source of these receptors is a female donor with early-stage non-small cell lung cancer.

This clonotype was recorded many times. The chain links TRBV29-1 to TRBJ2-3, with unresolved D. Germline assignment: CDR1 SQVTM and CDR2 ANQGSEA. There are 16 residues in the CDR3. Deletions cut 4 bases from V and 4 bases from J, with 21 bases between. The CDR3 reads CSVGAGPVWPSDTQYF. Here the CDR3 DNA reads TGCAGCGTTGGGGCCGGACCCGTATGGCCATCAGATACGCAGTATTTT.

This clonotype was recorded at least ten times. The chain carries TRBV3-1 and TRBJ1-4, with a weak D call TRBD1 (5 bases). V lost 6 bases and J lost 8, with 16 bases in between. The germline V gene encodes CDR1 LGHDT and CDR2 YNNKEL (reference sequence). CDR3 length: 14 residues. The CDR3 protein is CASRRGTAEEKLFF. As DNA, the CDR3 is TGTGCCAGCAGACGTGGGACGGCGGAGGAAAAACTGTTTTTT.

Many counts were recorded for this clonotype. V and J are TRBV12-3 or TRBV12-4 and TRBJ1-5; D is uncertain. V lost 5 bases, J lost 1 base, and 12 bases lay in between. This CDR3 has 15 residues. The CDR3 DNA is TGTGCCAGCAGTCCCCGCGAGTCGAGCAATCAGCCCCAGCATTTT. Translation: CASSPRESSNQPQHF.

The chain uses TRBV11-2 and TRBJ2-5, with TRBD2 as a possible D gene (5 bases). The V and J ends lost 8 bases and 4 bases respectively, with 14 bases between them. The CDR3 is made up of 13 amino acids. Germline V CDR1 and CDR2: SGHAT, FQNNGV. The chain's CDR3 is CASSPGLGETQYF. CDR3 DNA sequence: TGTGCCAGCTCGCCCGGACTCGGAGAGACCCAGTACTTC.

This clonotype showed up many times. The V and J genes are TRBV12-3 or TRBV12-4 and TRBJ1-3, with no clear D. Trimming took 2 bases from V and 0 from J, leaving 5 bases between them. The CDR3 extends over 14 amino acids. CDR3 DNA sequence: TGTGCCAGCAGTTTAACCAACTCTGGAAACACCATATATTTT. It codes for CASSLTNSGNTIYF.

This clonotype has ten or more counts. The chain carries TRBV2 and TRBJ2-1; D unclear. Trimming took 0 bases from V and 10 from J, leaving 16 bases between them. Germline V gene lookup returns CDR1 SNHLY and CDR2 FYNNEI. The CDR3 has 15 amino acids. Here the CDR3 reads CASSEAYSSGLEQFF. The CDR3 bases are TGTGCCAGCAGTGAAGCGTACAGCTCTGGATTGGAGCAGTTCTTC.

This clonotype turned up a few times. This chain links TRBV7-8 with TRBJ2-7; 7 positions agree with TRBD1. CDR1 SGHVS and CDR2 FQNEAQ come from the germline V gene. This CDR3 comprises 15 residues. V trimming: 4 bases; J trimming: 3 bases; junction bases outside the gene matches: 9. CDR3 in amino acids: CASSSFQGDFYEQYF. The CDR3 DNA reads TGTGCCAGCAGCTCGTTCCAGGGGGATTTCTACGAGCAGTACTTC.

This clonotype was counted between two and nine times. This chain links TRBV29-1 with TRBJ1-3; no clear D. The V and J ends lost 6 bases and 4 bases respectively, with 7 bases between them. This CDR3 is 11 amino acids long. Germline loops: CDR1 SQVTM, CDR2 ANQGSEA. CDR3 sequence: CSVPVGNTIYF. CDR3 nucleotides: TGCAGCGTGCCGGTGGGAAACACCATATATTTT.

This clonotype has a count of ten or more. The chain couples TRBV6-2 or TRBV6-3 to TRBJ2-2; 8 bases are shared with TRBD1. The germline CDR1 and CDR2 sequences are MNHEY and SVGEGT. This CDR3 is built from 16 residues. With 2 bases clipped from V and 3 bases from J, the junction kept 5 bases outside the gene matches. CDR3 sequence reads: CASSYPGTGDTGELFF. CDR3 coding DNA: TGTGCCAGCAGTTACCCCGGGACAGGAGACACCGGGGAGCTGTTTTTT.

This clonotype was detected a few times. The chain is built from TRBV15 and TRBJ2-5; no clear D. The V gene lost 0 bases and the J gene lost 1 base, with 9 bases spanning the gap. This CDR3 comprises 15 residues. Germline CDR1 reads LNHNV; CDR2 reads YYDKDF (reference sequence). CDR3 region: CATSRDLQTQETQYF. In DNA form, the CDR3 reads TGTGCCACCAGCAGAGATCTACAAACCCAAGAGACCCAGTACTTC.

The table lists this clonotype with many counts. The V call is TRBV28, the J call TRBJ1-2; D may be TRBD1 (5 bases). Germline V gene lookup returns CDR1 MDHEN and CDR2 SYDVKM. V lost 9 bases and J lost 3, with 11 bases in between. There are 12 residues in the CDR3. Here the CDR3 reads CASSDSHYGYTF. CDR3 nucleotides: TGTGCCAGTTCAGACAGCCACTATGGCTACACCTTC.

This clonotype was seen at least ten times. This chain links TRBV6-5 with TRBJ2-3, with 9 bases aligning to TRBD2. The J segment lost 6 bases and the V segment lost 2 bases, leaving 12 bases of the junction unmatched. This CDR3 has 17 amino acids. Per the germline V gene, CDR1 is MNHEY and CDR2 is SVGAGI. CDR3 region: CASSYTPRGGAWDTQYF. In nucleotides, the CDR3 is TGTGCCAGCAGTTACACCCCCCGCGGGGGGGCCTGGGATACGCAGTATTTT.

The sample holds a few counts of this clonotype. This chain joins TRBV3-1 and TRBJ2-1; D is possibly TRBD1 (5 bases). The CDR3 is 14 amino acids. V dropped 2 bases and J dropped 10 bases, with 15 bases sitting between them. The V gene's germline CDR1 is LGHDT and CDR2 YNNKEL (reference sequence). CDR3 loop: CASSQRGTGYEQFF. CDR3 DNA: TGTGCCAGCAGCCAAAGGGGAACTGGGTACGAGCAGTTCTTC.

This clonotype was counted at least ten times. This chain connects TRBV12-3 or TRBV12-4 to TRBJ1-4, with 7 nucleotides matching TRBD1. The ends lost 6 bases at V and 13 bases at J; junction bases unmatched: 11. The CDR3 runs to 13 residues. CDR3 sequence reads: CASSPGQDGRLFF. The CDR3 DNA is TGTGCCAGCAGCCCAGGACAGGACGGAAGACTGTTTTTT.

This clonotype showed up many times. This rearrangement joins TRBV29-1 to TRBJ1-2; 7 nucleotides match TRBD1. In germline, CDR1 is SQVTM, CDR2 ANQGSEA. The CDR3 sequence is 15 residues long. Trimming took 4 bases from V and 4 from J; bases not matched to a gene: 12. As DNA, the CDR3 is TGCAGCGTTGTGGGGGACAGTGCCACCGTCTATGGCTACACCTTC. Encoded protein: CSVVGDSATVYGYTF.

The V call is TRBV7-2, the J call TRBJ2-7; D ambiguous. The CDR3 is made up of 12 amino acids. Germline CDR1 SGHTA, CDR2 FQGNSA. V shed 3 bases and J shed 3 bases, with 6 bases lying between them. This CDR3 reads CASSFSFYEQYF. In DNA form, the CDR3 reads TGTGCCAGCAGCTTCTCCTTCTACGAGCAGTACTTC.

This clonotype was recorded only once. This may be a read error, as it is one base from a much larger clone. A read error is likely, as this CDR3 ends without the conserved phenylalanine or tryptophan. The V call is TRBV5-1, the J call TRBJ1-4; no clear D gene. CDR3 length: 14 amino acids. The germline CDR1 and CDR2 sequences are SGHRS and YFSETQ. The V end was cut by 5 bases, the J end by 0 bases, with 8 bases between. In DNA form, the CDR3 reads TGCGCCAGCAGTCCCAGGACAACTAATGAAAAACTGTTTTCT. Its translation is CASSPRTTNEKLFS.

This clonotype was seen at least ten times. V is TRBV20-1 and J is TRBJ2-7; TRBD1 matches at 10 bases. Germline V lookup: CDR1 DFQATT, CDR2 SNEGSKA (reference sequence). The V gene end was trimmed by 5 bases and the J gene end by 5 bases; junction bases not matched to a gene: 9. This CDR3 spans 14 amino acids. The CDR3 region is CSAHYPDRGNEQYF. The CDR3 DNA reads TGCAGTGCTCACTACCCGGACAGGGGGAACGAGCAGTACTTC.

This clonotype was observed many times. The chain links TRBV18 to TRBJ2-2; D possibly corresponds to TRBD1 (6 bases). This CDR3 has 15 amino acids. Trimming took off 1 base at V and 7 bases at J, with 13 bases between the two ends. CDR1 is KGHSH and CDR2 is LQKENI in the germline V gene. The CDR3 DNA sequence: TGTGCCAGCTCACCACTCTCACAGGGCGGCGGGGAGCTGTTTTTT. Encoded protein: CASSPLSQGGGELFF.

This sequence joins TRBV6-1 and TRBJ2-4; 11 nucleotides match TRBD2. The CDR3 loop spans 14 amino acids. Germline V gene lookup returns CDR1 MNHNS and CDR2 SASEGT. V trimming: 3 bases; J trimming: 8 bases; junction bases outside the gene matches: 3. For the CDR3, the DNA is TGTGCCAGCAGTGAGGGACTAGCGGTGGACATTCAGTACTTC. Its protein is CASSEGLAVDIQYF.

This clonotype was counted at least ten times. The J gene is TRBJ1-1, the V gene TRBV2; the D gene is possibly TRBD1 (5 bases). The CDR3 spans 13 residues. CDR1 is SNHLY, CDR2 FYNNEI, per germline. V was cut by 3 bases and J by 5 bases, with 10 bases left in between. Here the CDR3 reads CASSEKQVTEAFF. CDR3 DNA sequence: TGTGCCAGCAGTGAGAAACAGGTGACTGAAGCTTTCTTT.

This clonotype was counted between two and nine times. The V gene is TRBV20-1, the J gene TRBJ2-3; perhaps TRBD2 as D (6 bases). Germline loops: CDR1 DFQATT, CDR2 SNEGSKA (reference sequence). Trimming took 2 bases from V and 4 from J, leaving 10 bases between them. The CDR3 is 13 amino acids. Written as DNA, the CDR3 is TGCAGTGCTAGACGCGGGGCTTCAGATACGCAGTATTTT. This translates into CSARRGASDTQYF.

This clonotype was counted at least ten times. The chain employs TRBV24-1 and TRBJ2-2; TRBD2 aligns across 7 bases. The ends lost 4 bases at V and 4 bases at J; junction bases unmatched: 5. Germline assignment: CDR1 KGHDR and CDR2 SFDVKD. This CDR3 has 15 amino acids. The CDR3 here is CATSDGGIFTGELFF. The CDR3 nucleotides are TGTGCCACCAGTGACGGGGGGATCTTCACCGGGGAGCTGTTTTTT.

The table lists this clonotype with a few counts. The chain combines TRBV5-1 with TRBJ2-5; 10 bases are shared with TRBD2. Germline CDR1 and CDR2: SGHRS and YFSETQ. The CDR3 spans 16 residues. The V and J ends lost 3 bases and 6 bases, in that order; junction bases with no gene match: 11. The CDR3 sequence: CASSSEGLAGAKTQYF. The CDR3 DNA follows: TGCGCCAGCAGCTCGGAGGGTCTAGCGGGGGCTAAGACCCAGTACTTC.

This clonotype was detected a few times. This chain joins TRBV5-4 and TRBJ2-7; D gene ambiguous. The CDR3 contains 16 residues. With 3 bases removed from V and 0 bases from J, the gap between germline ends came to 16 bases. The V gene's germline CDR1 is SGHNT and CDR2 YYREEE (reference sequence). The CDR3: CASSSNGFWLSYEQYF. The CDR3 DNA sequence: TGTGCCAGCAGCTCCAATGGTTTTTGGCTCTCCTACGAGCAGTACTTC.

This clonotype was recorded many times. The gene calls are TRBV5-1 and TRBJ2-7, with TRBD1 as a possible D gene (5 bases). V lost 0 bases, J lost 6 bases, and 13 bases lay in between. CDR3 length: 14 residues. CDR1 is SGHRS, CDR2 YFSETQ, per germline. The CDR3 here is CASSLEGPNGEQYF. For the CDR3, the DNA is TGCGCCAGCAGCTTGGAGGGGCCCAACGGCGAGCAGTACTTC.

This clonotype was counted ten times or more. The chain uses TRBV7-3 and TRBJ2-1; D gene unclear. This CDR3 contains 13 residues. CDR1 is SGHTA and CDR2 is FQGTGA in the germline V gene. The V gene lost 4 bases and the J gene lost 8 bases, with 12 bases spanning the gap. CDR3 in DNA: TGTGCCAGCAGCTCCCCCGGGTCCGATGAGCAGTTCTTC. It yields the protein CASSSPGSDEQFF.

This clonotype has ten or more counts. The V call is TRBV3-1, the J call TRBJ2-7, with 11 bases fitting TRBD1. Germline CDR1 is LGHDT and CDR2 is YNNKEL (reference sequence). V shed 4 bases, J shed 6 bases, and the junction held 8 bases outside the gene matches. There are 15 residues in the CDR3. Written as DNA, the CDR3 is TGTGCCAGCAGCCGAAAGGGACAGGGGGTAGGCGAGCAGTACTTC. It specifies CASSRKGQGVGEQYF.

This rearrangement joins TRBV7-9 to TRBJ2-7; no firm D call. Trimming pared 3 bases from V and 3 bases from J, leaving 6 bases between. Germline values: CDR1 SEHNR, CDR2 FQNEAQ (reference sequence). The CDR3 totals 12 residues. CDR3 nucleotides: TGTGCCAGCAGCTTTGACCGCTACGAGCAGTACTTC. Residues: CASSFDRYEQYF. Full variable domain (remainder filled in from reference TRBV7-9 and TRBJ2-7): DTGVSQNPRHKITKRGQNVTFRCDPISEHNRLYWYRQTLGQGPEFLTYFQNEAQLEKSRLLSDRFSAERPKGSFSTLEIQRTEQGDSAMYLCASSFDRYEQYFGPGTRLTVT.

This clonotype was seen many times. The rearrangement joins TRBV4-1 to TRBJ2-4; D is possibly TRBD1 or TRBD2 (5 bases each). The germline V and J ends were trimmed by 3 bases and 9 bases, with 12 bases remaining between them. The germline V gene encodes CDR1 MGHRA and CDR2 YSYEKL. The CDR3 runs 13 residues. The CDR3: CASSQRGTGIQYF. The CDR3 DNA sequence: TGCGCCAGCAGCCAGAGGGGAACAGGCATTCAGTACTTC.